The 13 T cell receptor beta chains reported below all come from one sample, sequenced in a study of blood T cells in healthy people across ages (dated by TCRdb to the mid-2010s). The library was produced with 5' RACE. Sequencing instrument: Illumina HiSeq 2500. A second PCR of about 6 to 11 cycles was performed with a sample-barcoded 5' primer and a J-beta primer mix. The public reads were quality trimmed at Q25 with fastp and then assembled into clones with MiXCR by TCRdb, keeping productive beta chains. Every entry covers one CDR3 protein and lists the most common genes and DNA from its rows. This sample gives more than 650,000 distinct CDR3 sequences in total; roughly 50% of them show up just once. Approximately 41% of the sample is in the top ten clones. The sequenced material came from blood. Receptors originate from a man aged 80 or over in good health.

The chain recombines TRBV7-2 with TRBJ2-3; the match to TRBD2 covers 10 bases. The V gene end was trimmed by 5 bases and the J gene end by 14 bases; junction bases not matched to a gene: 13. This CDR3 is built from 14 residues. Per germline, CDR1 SGHTA and CDR2 FQGNSA. The CDR3 nucleotides are TGTGCCAGCAGCGTCGGACTAGCGGAGGGATACGCGTATTTT. Its translation is CASSVGLAEGYAYF.

Only a few counts were recorded for this clonotype. The V and J genes are TRBV12-3 or TRBV12-4 and TRBJ2-5; D is perhaps TRBD2 (5 bases). The V end lost 5 bases, the J end lost 5 bases, and 9 bases lay between the germline ends. The CDR3 is 12 amino acids. The CDR3 spells CASSELAETQYF. CDR3 DNA sequence: TGTGCCAGCAGTGAGTTAGCGGAGACCCAGTACTTC.

The chain carries TRBV7-3 and TRBJ2-1, with D hard to call. Trimming took 5 bases from V and 5 from J, leaving 7 bases between them. This CDR3 region has 12 residues. The germline V gene has CDR1 SGHTA and CDR2 FQGTGA. This chain's CDR3 is CASSTQDNEQFF. The DNA of the CDR3 is TGTGCCAGCAGCACGCAGGACAATGAGCAGTTCTTC.

The chain couples TRBV11-2 to TRBJ2-5; 10 bases map to TRBD2. The germline gives CDR1 SGHAT, CDR2 FQNNGV. This CDR3 is built from 14 residues. The V and J ends lost 5 bases and 5 bases, in that order; junction bases with no gene match: 5. CDR3 protein: CASSPSAGGETQYF. CDR3 DNA sequence: TGTGCCAGCAGCCCGTCAGCGGGAGGGGAGACCCAGTACTTC.

The gene calls are TRBV12-3 or TRBV12-4 and TRBJ2-5; the match to TRBD1 covers 9 bases. CDR3 length: 14 amino acids. V dropped 6 bases and J dropped 6; count of bases not matched to a gene: 8. The CDR3 here is CASRLRDRVQTQYF. The CDR3 bases are TGTGCCAGCAGACTCCGGGACAGGGTACAGACCCAGTACTTC.

The rearrangement links TRBV2 to TRBJ2-5, with 9 bases that match TRBD2. The CDR3 runs to 13 residues. Trimming cost V 5 bases and J 4 bases; bases outside gene matches: 2. Germline V gene lookup returns CDR1 SNHLY and CDR2 FYNNEI. The CDR3, as DNA: TGTGCCAGCAGTACGACTAGCGGAGAGACCCAGTACTTC. Translation: CASSTTSGETQYF.

The chain joins TRBV6-1 to TRBJ2-7; 12 nucleotides agree with TRBD2. The CDR3 has 15 residues. CDR1 MNHNS and CDR2 SASEGT come from the germline V gene. The junction had 5 bases not matched to a gene; V was cut back by 2 bases and J by 6 bases. CDR3 residues: CASSELAGGPGEQYF. As DNA, the CDR3 is TGTGCCAGCAGTGAACTAGCGGGAGGGCCGGGCGAGCAGTACTTC.

This clonotype showed up just a few times. This chain joins TRBV2 and TRBJ2-7, with TRBD2 matching over 7 bases. The V gene's germline CDR1 is SNHLY and CDR2 FYNNEI. With 1 base clipped from V and 0 bases from J, the junction kept 0 bases outside the gene matches. CDR3 length: 14 amino acids. The CDR3 DNA reads TGTGCCAGCAGTGAAGGGACTAGCTCCTACGAGCAGTACTTC. Residues: CASSEGTSSYEQYF.

The V call is TRBV19, the J call TRBJ1-5; D is unresolved. Between the trimmed V and J ends, which lost 0 bases and 10 bases, there was a span of 10 bases. The germline V gene encodes CDR1 LNHDA and CDR2 SQIVND (reference sequence). The CDR3 loop spans 13 amino acids. The CDR3 DNA sequence: TGTGCCAGTAGTATAGAACCGGGTTTACCCCAGCATTTT. This translates into CASSIEPGLPQHF.

This CDR3 is CASSRIGGAFF. The CDR3 coding sequence is TGTGCCAGCAGCCGGATAGGTGGAGCTTTCTTT. The chain carries TRBV7-9 and TRBJ1-1; D is ambiguous. This CDR3 spans 11 amino acids. The V end lost 5 bases, the J end lost 10 bases, and 11 bases lay between the germline ends. CDR1 and CDR2 from the germline V gene are SEHNR and FQNEAQ (reference sequence).

This clonotype came up a few times. The J gene is TRBJ2-7, the V gene TRBV11-2, with 7 bases identical to TRBD2. The junction had 8 bases not matched to a gene; V was cut back by 5 bases and J by 4 bases. The CDR3 runs to 14 residues. Germline loops: CDR1 SGHAT, CDR2 FQNNGV. CDR3 nucleotide sequence: TGTGCCAGCAGCAGAGCGGGAAATCGGTACGAGCAGTACTTC. Its protein is CASSRAGNRYEQYF.

The CDR3 region has the DNA TGTGCCAGCAGACAAACAGGGGGCCGGGGCTACACCTTC. Protein product: CASRQTGGRGYTF. The chain links TRBV14 to TRBJ1-2; TRBD1 aligns across 9 bases. CDR1 is SGHDN and CDR2 is FVKESK in the germline V gene. This CDR3 is built from 13 residues. With 6 bases clipped from V and 8 bases from J, the junction kept 7 bases outside the gene matches.

Details on this clonotype: One junction end does not reproduce the germline sequence, and a read error may be involved. The J gene is TRBJ2-1, the V gene TRBV7-7, with 9 bases matching TRBD2. The CDR3 has 15 amino acids. The germline gives CDR1 SSHAT, CDR2 FNYEAQ (reference sequence). DNA of the CDR3: TGTGCTAGCAGCTTGGCTAGCGGGGCAAACAATGAGCAGTTCTTC. Residues: CASSLASGANNEQFF.